This TCR beta chain was sequenced in a study of shared clonotypes between healthy human individuals. Method: immunoSEQ multiplex PCR; TCRdb's copy keeps in-frame clones and lacks some. The table includes a few million clones, approximately 90% detected once. Concerning this clone itself: Other nucleotide sequences in the sample specify the same CDR3.

The length of the CDR3 is 14 residues. In germline, CDR1 is MNHEY, CDR2 SVGAGI. The ends lost 0 bases at V and 4 bases at J; junction bases unmatched: 3. J is TRBJ2-7 and V is TRBV6-5, with 7 bases matching TRBD1. The sample consisted of naive CD4+ T cells from PBMCs. Subset specified: CD45RA+ positively selected. The clonotype was recovered from a young man in good health. Some clones in this sample may be carry-over from other donors' samples. This CDR3 reads CASSYSNRGYEQYF. CDR3 DNA: TGTGCCAGCAGTTACTCGAACAGGGGATACGAGCAGTACTTC.